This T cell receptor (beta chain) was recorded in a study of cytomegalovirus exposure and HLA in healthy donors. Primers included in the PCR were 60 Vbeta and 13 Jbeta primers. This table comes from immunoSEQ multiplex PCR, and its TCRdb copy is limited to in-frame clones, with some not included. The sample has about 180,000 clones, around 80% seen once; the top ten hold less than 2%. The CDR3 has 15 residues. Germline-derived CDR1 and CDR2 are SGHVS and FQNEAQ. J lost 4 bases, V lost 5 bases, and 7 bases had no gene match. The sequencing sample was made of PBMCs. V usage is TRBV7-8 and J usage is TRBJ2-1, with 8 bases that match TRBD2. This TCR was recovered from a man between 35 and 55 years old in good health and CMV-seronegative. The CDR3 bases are TGTGCCAGCAGCCCCGGACTAGCTTGGTACAATGAGCAGTTCTTC. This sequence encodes CASSPGLAWYNEQFF.